This TCR beta chain was retrieved from a study of T cell repertoires in cytomegalovirus infection. In the study overall: Carrying CMV and the relevant HLA type showed in public TCR beta signatures. Overall study results and limits: HLA-C-restricted CMV-specific TCR beta clonotypes were dominant in the ex vivo response.

This clonotype occurred many times. The antigen remains unidentified. A single record per CDR3 protein comes from TCRdb applying MiXCR to the reads. Of under 350,000 distinct CDR3 sequences in the sample, around 9.1% are singletons; the top ten hold over 2.5%. CDR1 MDHEN and CDR2 SYDVKM come from the germline V gene. This CDR3 contains 12 residues. Trimming cost V 6 bases and J 13 bases, with 16 bases left between them. The source is a human donor in good health (CMV status not recorded). Some clones in this sample may be carry-over from other donors' samples. Material for sequencing was PBMCs. V gene TRBV28 combines with J gene TRBJ2-1, with D possibly TRBD2 on 6 matching bases. CDR3 DNA sequence: TGTGCCAGCAGGGCACTGGGGGGAAGTCAGTTCTTC. Encoded protein: CASRALGGSQFF.